The 13 T cell receptor beta chains presented below share a single source sample, sequenced in a study of blood T cell repertoires in COVID-19. TCRdb's table, derived via immunoSEQ multiplex PCR, lists solely in-frame clones and lacks some. The repertoire consists of 160,000 or so clones, with about four fifths occurring once and the leading ten covering around 13%. Sequencing input: peripheral blood. The source of these receptors is a woman of 80 years or more with acute or convalescent COVID-19.

The V call is TRBV27, the J call TRBJ2-7, with 16 bases aligning to TRBD2. Germline V gene lookup returns CDR1 MNHEY and CDR2 SMNVEV (reference sequence). The trim removed 4 bases at V and 5 bases at J, leaving 11 bases unmatched. The CDR3 spans 18 residues. CDR3 bases: TGTGCCAGCAGTTCCTACAAACAGGGACTAGCGGGAGGGAACGAGCAGTACTTC. Residues: CASSSYKQGLAGGNEQYF.

The chain joins TRBV5-6 to TRBJ1-6; D remains unclear. Germline V gene sequence: CDR1 SGHDT, CDR2 YYEEEE. The CDR3 covers 16 residues. V lost 0 bases, J lost 7 bases, and 14 bases lay in between. CDR3 region: CASSLAAGLGNSPLHF. CDR3 DNA: TGTGCCAGCAGCTTGGCCGCGGGTCTAGGGAATTCACCCCTCCACTTT.

There are a few counts of this clone. The chain couples TRBV28 to TRBJ2-1; a weak D match, TRBD2 (6 bases). Germline values: CDR1 MDHEN, CDR2 SYDVKM. V was cut by 7 bases and J by 0 bases, with 13 bases left in between. CDR3 size: 15 residues. CDR3 bases: TGTGCCAGCACCTTGGGACTGATCTCCTACAATGAGCAGTTCTTC. Translation gives CASTLGLISYNEQFF.

As regards this clone: Other DNA sequences of this sample code for an identical CDR3. J is TRBJ2-1 and V is TRBV12-3 or TRBV12-4; D uncertain. Trimming removed 6 bases from V and 0 bases from J, with 3 bases in between. The CDR3 extends over 12 amino acids. The CDR3 nucleotides are TGTGCCAGCAGCCTCTCCTACAATGAGCAGTTCTTC. It translates to CASSLSYNEQFF.

Only a few counts were recorded for this clone. The CDR3, as DNA: TGTGCCAGCAGCTGGGGAGGGGACGGCCCCTACGAGCAGTACTTC. Residues: CASSWGGDGPYEQYF. This chain joins TRBV5-6 and TRBJ2-7, with 7 nucleotides matching TRBD2. The CDR3 has 15 residues. V shed 3 bases, J shed 2 bases, and the junction held 8 bases outside the gene matches. Germline V CDR1 and CDR2: SGHDT, YYEEEE.

The chain carries TRBV7-9 and TRBJ2-1; D perhaps matches TRBD1 (7 bases). This CDR3 has 18 amino acids. Trimming shortened V by 5 bases and J by 0 bases, and 20 bases separated the two germline ends. Germline values: CDR1 SEHNR, CDR2 FQNEAQ (reference sequence). The CDR3 DNA follows: TGTGCCAGCAGCCAAGGGGTCAGGGGGGCGGGCTCCTACAATGAGCAGTTCTTC. This translates into CASSQGVRGAGSYNEQFF. The variable domain in full, with the rest retrieved from reference TRBV7-9 and TRBJ2-1, is DTGVSQNPRHKITKRGQNVTFRCDPISEHNRLYWYRQTLGQGPEFLTYFQNEAQLEKSRLLSDRFSAERPKGSFSTLEIQRTEQGDSAMYLCASSQGVRGAGSYNEQFFGPGTRLTVL.

V usage is TRBV28 and J usage is TRBJ2-3, with D tentatively TRBD1 (7 bases). V dropped 6 bases and J dropped 6 bases, with 31 bases sitting between them. CDR1 MDHEN and CDR2 SYDVKM come from the germline V gene. There are 19 residues in the CDR3. CDR3 sequence: CASSQLGGQYLGVRDTQYF. In nucleotides, the CDR3 is TGTGCCAGCAGCCAGTTGGGGGGACAGTATCTAGGGGTTCGGGATACGCAGTATTTT.

The V call is TRBV6-2 or TRBV6-3, the J call TRBJ1-3; maybe TRBD1 (5 bases). Germline lookup yields CDR1 MNHEY and CDR2 SVGEGT. CDR3 length: 17 amino acids. The ends were cut back, 4 bases at V and 4 bases at J, with 20 bases in the middle. The CDR3, as DNA: TGTGCCAGCAGTTCTCGGATCCGGGGGAAGTACGGAAACACCATATATTTT. Amino acid sequence: CASSSRIRGKYGNTIYF.

The chain joins TRBV13 to TRBJ2-5, with TRBD2 identical over 9 bases. Germline V gives CDR1 PRHDT, CDR2 FYEKMQ (reference sequence). V gave up 4 bases and J gave up 0 bases; unmatched junction bases: 3. This CDR3 is built from 15 residues. The chain's CDR3 is CASSSAGGNQETQYF. In DNA, the CDR3 is TGTGCCAGCAGCTCAGCGGGGGGTAACCAAGAGACCCAGTACTTC.

The V call is TRBV3-1 (or the pseudogene TRBV3-2), the J call TRBJ2-5; a possible D gene is TRBD2 (5 bases). Germline V gene sequence: CDR1 LGHDT, CDR2 YNNKEL (reference sequence). The CDR3 totals 14 residues. With 4 bases removed from V and 9 bases from J, the gap between germline ends came to 18 bases. In nucleotides, the CDR3 is TGTGCCAGCAGCCCGGACCGCCGGGTCGGGGCCCAGTACTTC. This codes for CASSPDRRVGAQYF.

The V and J genes are TRBV10-1 and TRBJ1-1; 9 bases agree with TRBD1. Germline CDR1 is WNHNN and CDR2 is SYGVQD (reference sequence). This CDR3 has 12 amino acids. With V trimmed by 8 bases and J by 11 bases, 9 bases remained unmatched. CDR3 amino acids: CASGTGRSGAFF. CDR3 sequence (DNA): TGCGCCAGCGGGACAGGGCGTTCGGGGGCTTTCTTT.

The CDR3: CASSPQPGQLSYEQYF. DNA for the CDR3: TGTGCCAGCTCACCGCAGCCGGGACAGCTATCATACGAGCAGTACTTC. V and J are TRBV18 and TRBJ2-7, with 7 bases identical to TRBD1. The CDR3 length is 16 residues. In germline, CDR1 is KGHSH, CDR2 LQKENI. V trimming: 3 bases; J trimming: 4 bases; junction bases outside the gene matches: 12.

Points on this clone: In the same sample, other DNA sequences code for this CDR3. This chain uses TRBV27 with TRBJ1-6, with TRBD1 matching 9 bases. Germline lookup yields CDR1 MNHEY and CDR2 SMNVEV (reference sequence). J gave up 0 bases and V 5 bases, and 5 bases lay outside the gene matches. This CDR3 is 17 amino acids long. This CDR3 is CASSPGTGSSYNSPLHF. Here the CDR3 DNA reads TGTGCCAGCAGTCCCGGGACAGGGAGCTCCTATAATTCACCCCTCCACTTT.